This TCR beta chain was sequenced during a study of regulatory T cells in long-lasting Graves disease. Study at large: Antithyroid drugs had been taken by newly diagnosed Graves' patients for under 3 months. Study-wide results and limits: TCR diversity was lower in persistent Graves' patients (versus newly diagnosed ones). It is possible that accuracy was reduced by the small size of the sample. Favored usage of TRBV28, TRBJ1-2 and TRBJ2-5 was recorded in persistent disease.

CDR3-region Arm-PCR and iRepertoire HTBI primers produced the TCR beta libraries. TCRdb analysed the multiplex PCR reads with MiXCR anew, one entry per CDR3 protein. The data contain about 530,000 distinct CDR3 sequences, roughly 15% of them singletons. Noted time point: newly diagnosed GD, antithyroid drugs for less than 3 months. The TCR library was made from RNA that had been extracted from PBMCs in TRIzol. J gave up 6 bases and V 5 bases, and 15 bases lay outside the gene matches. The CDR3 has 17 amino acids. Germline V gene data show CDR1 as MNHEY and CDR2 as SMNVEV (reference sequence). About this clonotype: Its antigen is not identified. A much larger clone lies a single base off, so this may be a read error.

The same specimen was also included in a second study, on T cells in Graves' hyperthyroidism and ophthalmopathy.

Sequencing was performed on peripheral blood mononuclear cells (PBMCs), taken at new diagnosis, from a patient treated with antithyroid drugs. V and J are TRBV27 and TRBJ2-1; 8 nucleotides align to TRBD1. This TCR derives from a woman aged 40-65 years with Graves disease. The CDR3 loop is CASSDPGSRGPINEQFF. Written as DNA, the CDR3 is TGTGCCAGCAGTGACCCCGGGAGCAGGGGGCCGATCAATGAGCAGTTCTTC.